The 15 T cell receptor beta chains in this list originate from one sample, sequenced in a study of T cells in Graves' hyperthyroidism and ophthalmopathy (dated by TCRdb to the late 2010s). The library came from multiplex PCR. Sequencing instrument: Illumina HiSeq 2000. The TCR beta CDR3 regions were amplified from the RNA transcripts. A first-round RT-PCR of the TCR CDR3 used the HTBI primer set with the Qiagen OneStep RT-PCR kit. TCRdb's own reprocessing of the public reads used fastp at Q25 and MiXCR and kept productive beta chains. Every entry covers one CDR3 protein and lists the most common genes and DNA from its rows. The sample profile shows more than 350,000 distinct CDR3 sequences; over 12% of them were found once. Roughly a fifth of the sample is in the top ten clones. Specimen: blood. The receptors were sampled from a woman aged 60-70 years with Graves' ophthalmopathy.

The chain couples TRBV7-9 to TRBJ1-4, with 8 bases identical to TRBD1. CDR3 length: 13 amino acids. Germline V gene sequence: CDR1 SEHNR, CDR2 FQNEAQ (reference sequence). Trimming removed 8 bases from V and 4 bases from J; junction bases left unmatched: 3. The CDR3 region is CASAGQVNEKLFF. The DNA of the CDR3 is TGTGCCAGCGCGGGACAGGTTAATGAAAAACTGTTTTTT.

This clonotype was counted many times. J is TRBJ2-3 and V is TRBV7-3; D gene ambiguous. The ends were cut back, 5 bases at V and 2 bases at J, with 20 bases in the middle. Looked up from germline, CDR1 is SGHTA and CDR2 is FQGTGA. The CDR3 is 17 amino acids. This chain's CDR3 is CASSPSSRAAITDTQYF. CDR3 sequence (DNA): TGTGCCAGCAGCCCCTCGTCTAGGGCCGCTATCACAGATACGCAGTATTTT.

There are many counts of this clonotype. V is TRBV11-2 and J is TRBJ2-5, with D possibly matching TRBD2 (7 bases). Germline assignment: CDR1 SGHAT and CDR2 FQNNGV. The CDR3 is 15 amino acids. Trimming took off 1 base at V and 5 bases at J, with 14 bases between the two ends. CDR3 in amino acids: CASSLVSGGAETQYF. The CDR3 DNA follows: TGTGCCAGCAGCTTAGTGAGTGGGGGGGCCGAGACCCAGTACTTC.

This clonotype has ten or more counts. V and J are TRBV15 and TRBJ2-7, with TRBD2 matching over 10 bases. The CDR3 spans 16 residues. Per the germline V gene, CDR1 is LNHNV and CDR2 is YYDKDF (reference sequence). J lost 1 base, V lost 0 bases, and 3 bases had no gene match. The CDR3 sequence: CATSREGLAFSYEQYF. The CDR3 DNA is TGTGCCACCAGCAGAGAGGGACTAGCGTTTTCCTACGAGCAGTACTTC.

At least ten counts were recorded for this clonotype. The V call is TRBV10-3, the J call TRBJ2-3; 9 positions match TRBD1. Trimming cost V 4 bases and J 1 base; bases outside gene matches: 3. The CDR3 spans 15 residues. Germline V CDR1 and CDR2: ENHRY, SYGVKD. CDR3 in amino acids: CAISGDRVGTDTQYF. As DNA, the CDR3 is TGTGCCATCAGTGGGGACAGGGTCGGCACAGATACGCAGTATTTT.

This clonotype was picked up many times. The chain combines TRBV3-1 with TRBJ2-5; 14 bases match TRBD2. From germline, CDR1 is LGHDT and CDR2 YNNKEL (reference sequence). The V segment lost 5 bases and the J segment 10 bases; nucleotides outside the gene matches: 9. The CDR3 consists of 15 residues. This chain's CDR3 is CASSTTSGRVGVQYF. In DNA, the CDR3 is TGTGCCAGCAGCACGACTAGCGGGAGGGTGGGAGTCCAGTACTTC.

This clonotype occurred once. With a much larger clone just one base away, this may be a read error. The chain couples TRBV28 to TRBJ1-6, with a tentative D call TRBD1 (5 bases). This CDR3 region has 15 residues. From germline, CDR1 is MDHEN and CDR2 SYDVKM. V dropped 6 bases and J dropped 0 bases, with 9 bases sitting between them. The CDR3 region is CASSSGPSYNSPLHF. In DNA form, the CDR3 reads TGTGCCAGCAGCTCAGGGCCCTCCTATAATTCACCCCTCCACTTT.

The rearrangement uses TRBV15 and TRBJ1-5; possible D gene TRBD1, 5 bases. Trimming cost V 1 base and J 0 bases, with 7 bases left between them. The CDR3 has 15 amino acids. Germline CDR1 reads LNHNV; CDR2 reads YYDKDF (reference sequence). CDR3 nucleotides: TGTGCCACCAGCAGAGCAGGGAGTAGCAATCAGCCCCAGCATTTT. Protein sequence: CATSRAGSSNQPQHF.

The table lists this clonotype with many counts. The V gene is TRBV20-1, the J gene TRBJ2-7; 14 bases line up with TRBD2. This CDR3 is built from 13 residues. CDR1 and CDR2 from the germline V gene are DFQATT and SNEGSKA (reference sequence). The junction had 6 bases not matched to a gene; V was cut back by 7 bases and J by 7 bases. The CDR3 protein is CSGLGLAGVEQYF. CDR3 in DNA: TGCAGTGGCCTGGGACTAGCGGGAGTTGAGCAGTACTTC.

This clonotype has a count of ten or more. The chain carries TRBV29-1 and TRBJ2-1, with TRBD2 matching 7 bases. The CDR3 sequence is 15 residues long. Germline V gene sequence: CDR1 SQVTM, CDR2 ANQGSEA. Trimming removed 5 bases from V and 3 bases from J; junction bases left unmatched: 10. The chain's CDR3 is CSVLSLASGYNEQFF. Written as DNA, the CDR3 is TGCAGCGTTCTCAGTCTGGCTAGCGGCTACAATGAGCAGTTCTTC.

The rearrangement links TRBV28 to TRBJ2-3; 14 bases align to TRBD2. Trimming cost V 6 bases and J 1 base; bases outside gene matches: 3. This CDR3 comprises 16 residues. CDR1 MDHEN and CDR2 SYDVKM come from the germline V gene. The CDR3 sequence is CASREGLAGGTDTQYF. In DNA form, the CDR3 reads TGTGCCAGCAGAGAGGGACTAGCGGGAGGCACAGATACGCAGTATTTT.

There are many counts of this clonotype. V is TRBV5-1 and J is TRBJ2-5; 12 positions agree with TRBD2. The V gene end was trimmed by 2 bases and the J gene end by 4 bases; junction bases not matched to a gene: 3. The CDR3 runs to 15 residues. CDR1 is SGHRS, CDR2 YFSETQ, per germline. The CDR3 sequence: CASSFRLAGVETQYF. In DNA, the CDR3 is TGCGCCAGCAGCTTCCGACTAGCGGGAGTAGAGACCCAGTACTTC.

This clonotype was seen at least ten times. CDR3 nucleotides: TGCGCCAGCAGCTTGGGGGGGGGAGGAGCCGGTTACGAGCAGTACTTC. This sequence encodes CASSLGGGGAGYEQYF. The rearrangement joins TRBV5-1 to TRBJ2-7, with 7 bases lining up with TRBD2. Germline trimming cut 0 bases from V and 4 bases from J; bases unmatched to any gene: 10. The germline CDR1 and CDR2 sequences are SGHRS and YFSETQ. The CDR3 extends over 16 amino acids. Complete variable domain (other parts from reference TRBV5-1 and TRBJ2-7): KAGVTQTPRYLIKTRGQQVTLSCSPISGHRSVSWYQQTPGQGLQFLFEYFSETQRNKGNFPGRFSGRQFSNSRSEMNVSTLELGDSALYLCASSLGGGGAGYEQYFGPGTRLTVT.

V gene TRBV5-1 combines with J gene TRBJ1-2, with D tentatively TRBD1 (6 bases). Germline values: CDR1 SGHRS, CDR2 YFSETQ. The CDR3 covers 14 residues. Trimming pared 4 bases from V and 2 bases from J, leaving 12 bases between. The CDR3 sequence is CASSNWDTNYGYTF. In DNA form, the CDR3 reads TGCGCCAGCAGCAACTGGGACACCAACTATGGCTACACCTTC.

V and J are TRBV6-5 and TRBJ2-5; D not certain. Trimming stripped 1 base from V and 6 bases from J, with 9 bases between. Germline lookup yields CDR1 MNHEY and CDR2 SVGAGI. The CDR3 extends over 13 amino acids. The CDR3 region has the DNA TGTGCCAGCAGTTACTGGCAGGAAAAGACCCAGTACTTC. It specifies CASSYWQEKTQYF.